This TCR beta chain was retrieved from a study of blood T cell repertoires in COVID-19. The overall study: Sample material is recorded as cDNA or gDNA derived from T cells, B-cell-depleted T cells, or PBMCs.

The germline V gene encodes CDR1 LNHDA and CDR2 SQIVND (reference sequence). The CDR3 is 13 residues long. V was trimmed by 3 bases and J by 2 bases, leaving 7 bases between them. Measured with immunoSEQ multiplex PCR; TCRdb has only the in-frame clones, and not every one. The data show 200,000 or so clones, about four fifths seen once. Participants were aged about 18 to 95 years, lived in about 26 US areas, and enrolled virtually. Clinical histories supplied by participants themselves formed the basis of cohort assignment. This sequence originates from a woman between 35 and 50 years old with acute COVID-19. The sample consisted of PBMCs or T cells enriched from blood (not recorded which). The gene calls are TRBV19 and TRBJ1-2; the D gene is possibly TRBD1 (5 bases). The CDR3 sequence is CASSIGGNYGYTF. The CDR3 coding sequence is TGTGCCAGTAGTATCGGGGGAAACTATGGCTACACCTTC. Supplemented by reference TRBV19 and TRBJ1-2, the full variable domain reads DGGITQSPKYLFRKEGQNVTLSCEQNLNHDAMYWYRQDPGQGLRLIYYSQIVNDFQKGDIAEGYSVSREKKESFPLTVTSAQKNPTAFYLCASSIGGNYGYTFGSGTRLTVV.